This T cell receptor (beta chain) was sequenced during a study of blood T cells in healthy people across ages. Study at large: Through template switching, about one barcoded beta molecule was captured per two T cells, as measured in model experiments.

A second PCR, run for about 6 to 12 cycles, used a sample-barcoded 5' primer plus a J-beta primer mix. Each of the samples gave a minimum of 3 million paired-end reads that contained CDR3. TCRdb re-called the 5' RACE reads through MiXCR, storing one row per CDR3 protein. This sample yields about 1.6 million distinct CDR3 sequences, of which around 36% are seen a single time; 11% belongs to the top ten. This CDR3 has 13 amino acids. Looked up from germline, CDR1 is SEHNR and CDR2 is FQNEAQ (reference sequence). Trimming cost V 8 bases and J 5 bases; bases outside gene matches: 7. The specimen was blood. The clonotype comes from a young woman in good health. The gene calls are TRBV7-9 and TRBJ2-5; the match to TRBD2 covers 8 bases. CDR3 coding DNA: TGTGCCAGCCTTTTAGCGGGAAGTGAGACCCAGTACTTC. It is translated as CASLLAGSETQYF.